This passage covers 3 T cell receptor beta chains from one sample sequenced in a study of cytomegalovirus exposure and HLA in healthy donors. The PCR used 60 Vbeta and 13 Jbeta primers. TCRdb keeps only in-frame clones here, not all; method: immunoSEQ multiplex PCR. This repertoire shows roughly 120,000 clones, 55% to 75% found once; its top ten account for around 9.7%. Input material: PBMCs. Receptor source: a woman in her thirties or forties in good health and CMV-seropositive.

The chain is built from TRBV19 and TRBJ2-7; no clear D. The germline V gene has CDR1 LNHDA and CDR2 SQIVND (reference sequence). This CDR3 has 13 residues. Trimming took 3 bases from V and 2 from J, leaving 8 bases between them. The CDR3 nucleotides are TGTGCCAGTAGTATTTACCCGGCCTACGAGCAGTACTTC. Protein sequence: CASSIYPAYEQYF.

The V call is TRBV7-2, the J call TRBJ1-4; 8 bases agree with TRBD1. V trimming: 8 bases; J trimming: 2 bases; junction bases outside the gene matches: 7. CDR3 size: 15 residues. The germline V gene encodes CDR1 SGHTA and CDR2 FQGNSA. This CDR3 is CASRMRQGTNEKLFF. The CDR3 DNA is TGTGCCAGCCGGATGCGACAGGGGACTAATGAAAAACTGTTTTTT.

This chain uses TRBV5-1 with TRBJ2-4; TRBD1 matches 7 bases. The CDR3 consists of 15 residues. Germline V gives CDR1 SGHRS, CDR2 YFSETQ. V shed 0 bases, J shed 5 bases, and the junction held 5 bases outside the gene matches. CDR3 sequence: CASSLAGTEENIQYF. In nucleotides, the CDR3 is TGCGCCAGCAGCTTGGCCGGGACAGAGGAAAACATTCAGTACTTC.